This T cell receptor (beta chain) was sequenced for a study of T cells in Graves' hyperthyroidism and ophthalmopathy. CDR3 length: 14 residues. Germline V lookup: CDR1 SGDLS, CDR2 YYNGEE. Germline trimming cut 0 bases from V and 5 bases from J; bases unmatched to any gene: 3. RNA transcripts yielded amplified TCR beta CDR3 regions. RT-PCR in the first round (using the HTBI primer set) targeted the TCR CDR3. MiXCR was run by TCRdb on the multiplex PCR reads, yielding one entry per CDR3 protein. The sample lists around 490,000 distinct CDR3 sequences; nearly 20% were seen once. This clonotype was detected only a few times.

Sequencing used blood. This clonotype was sampled from a man in his forties with Graves' ophthalmopathy. The rearrangement uses TRBV9 and TRBJ2-3; 7 nucleotides match TRBD2. CDR3 loop: CASSVAIAGDTQYF. Here the CDR3 DNA reads TGTGCCAGCAGCGTAGCAATAGCGGGAGATACGCAGTATTTT.